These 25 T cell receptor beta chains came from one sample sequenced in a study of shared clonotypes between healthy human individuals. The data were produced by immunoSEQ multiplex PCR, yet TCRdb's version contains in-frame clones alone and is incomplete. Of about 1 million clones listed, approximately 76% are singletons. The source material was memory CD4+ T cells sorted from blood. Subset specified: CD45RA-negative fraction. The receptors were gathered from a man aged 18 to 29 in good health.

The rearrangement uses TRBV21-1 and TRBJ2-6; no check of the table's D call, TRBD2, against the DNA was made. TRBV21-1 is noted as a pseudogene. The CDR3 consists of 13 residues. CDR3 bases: TGTGCCAAATTGAGCTCTGGGGCCAACGTCCTGACTTTC. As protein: CAKLSSGANVLTF.

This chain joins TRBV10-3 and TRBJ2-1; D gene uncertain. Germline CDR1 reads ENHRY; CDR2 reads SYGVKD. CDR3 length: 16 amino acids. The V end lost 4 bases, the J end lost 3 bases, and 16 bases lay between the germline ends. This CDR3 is CAISGVGQGNYNEQFF. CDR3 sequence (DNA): TGTGCCATCAGTGGAGTCGGCCAAGGGAACTACAATGAGCAGTTCTTC.

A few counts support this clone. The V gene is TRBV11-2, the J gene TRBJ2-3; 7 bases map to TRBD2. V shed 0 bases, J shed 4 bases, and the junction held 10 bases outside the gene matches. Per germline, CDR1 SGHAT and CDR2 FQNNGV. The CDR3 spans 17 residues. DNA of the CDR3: TGTGCCAGCAGCTTAGATGTTCGGCGGGGAGGGGCAGATACGCAGTATTTT. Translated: CASSLDVRRGGADTQYF.

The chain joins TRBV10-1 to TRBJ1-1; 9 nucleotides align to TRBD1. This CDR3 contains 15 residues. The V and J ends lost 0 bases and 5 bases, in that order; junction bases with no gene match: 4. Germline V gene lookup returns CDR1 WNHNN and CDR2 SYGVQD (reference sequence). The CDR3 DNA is TGCGCCAGCAGTGAGTCCGGGACAGGGTCAACTGAAGCTTTCTTT. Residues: CASSESGTGSTEAFF.

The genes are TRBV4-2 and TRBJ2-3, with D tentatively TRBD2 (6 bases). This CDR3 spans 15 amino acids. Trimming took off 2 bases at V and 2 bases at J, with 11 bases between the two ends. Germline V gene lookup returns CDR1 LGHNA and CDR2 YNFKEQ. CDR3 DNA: TGTGCCAGCAGCCAACTAACTAGCTACACAGATACGCAGTATTTT. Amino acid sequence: CASSQLTSYTDTQYF.

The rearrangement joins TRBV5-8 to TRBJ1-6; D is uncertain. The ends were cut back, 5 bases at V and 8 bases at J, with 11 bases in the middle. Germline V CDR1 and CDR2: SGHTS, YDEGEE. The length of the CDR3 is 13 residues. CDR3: CASSGRSDSPLHF. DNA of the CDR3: TGTGCCAGCAGTGGACGGTCAGATTCACCCCTCCACTTT. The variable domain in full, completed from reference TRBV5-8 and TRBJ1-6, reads EAGVTQSPTHLIKTRGQQATLRCSPISGHTSVYWYQQALGLGLQFLLWYDEGEERNRGNFPPRFSGRQFPNYSSELNVNALELEDSALYLCASSGRSDSPLHFGNGTRLTVT.

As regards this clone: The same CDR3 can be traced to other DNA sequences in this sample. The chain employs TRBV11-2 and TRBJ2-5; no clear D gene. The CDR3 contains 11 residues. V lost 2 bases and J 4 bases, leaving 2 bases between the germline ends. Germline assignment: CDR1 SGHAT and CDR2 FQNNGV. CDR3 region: CASSLLETQYF. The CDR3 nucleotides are TGTGCCAGCAGCTTATTAGAGACCCAGTACTTC.

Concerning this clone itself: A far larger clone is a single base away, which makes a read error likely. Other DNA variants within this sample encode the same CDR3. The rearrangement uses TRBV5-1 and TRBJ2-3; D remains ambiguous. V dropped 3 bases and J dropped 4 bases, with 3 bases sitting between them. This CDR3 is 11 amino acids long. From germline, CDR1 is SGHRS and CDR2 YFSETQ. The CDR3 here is CASSSADTQYF. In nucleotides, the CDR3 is TGCGCCAGCAGCTCGGCAGATACGCAGTATTTT.

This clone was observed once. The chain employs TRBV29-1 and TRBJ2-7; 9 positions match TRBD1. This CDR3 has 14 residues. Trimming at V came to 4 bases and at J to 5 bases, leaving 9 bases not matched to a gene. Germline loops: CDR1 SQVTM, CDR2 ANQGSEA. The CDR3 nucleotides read TGCAGCGTTGGATACACAGGGGGCAGACACGAGCAGTACTTC. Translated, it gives CSVGYTGGRHEQYF.

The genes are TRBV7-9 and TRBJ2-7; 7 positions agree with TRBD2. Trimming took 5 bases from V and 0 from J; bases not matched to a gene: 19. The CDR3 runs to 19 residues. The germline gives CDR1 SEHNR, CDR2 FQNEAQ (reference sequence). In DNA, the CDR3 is TGTGCCAGCAGCAAACTCCGGCCGGGGGGTACTACACTCTCCTACGAGCAGTACTTC. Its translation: CASSKLRPGGTTLSYEQYF.

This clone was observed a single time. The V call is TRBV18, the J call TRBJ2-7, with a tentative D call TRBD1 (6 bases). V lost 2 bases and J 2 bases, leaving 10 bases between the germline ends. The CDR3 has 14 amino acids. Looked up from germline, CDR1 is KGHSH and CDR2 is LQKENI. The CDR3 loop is CASSPGQNPYEQYF. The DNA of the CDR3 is TGTGCCAGCTCACCAGGACAGAACCCCTACGAGCAGTACTTC.

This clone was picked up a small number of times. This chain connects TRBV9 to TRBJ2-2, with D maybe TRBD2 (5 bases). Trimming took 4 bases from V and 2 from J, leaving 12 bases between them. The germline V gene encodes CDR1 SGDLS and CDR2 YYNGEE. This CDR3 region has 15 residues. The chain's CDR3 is CASSPRRPNTGELFF. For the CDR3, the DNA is TGTGCCAGCAGCCCCCGGAGGCCCAACACCGGGGAGCTGTTTTTT.

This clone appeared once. As DNA, the CDR3 is TGCGCCAGCAGCCCCGGGACAGGGGGGCACGAGACCCAGTACTTC. Amino acids: CASSPGTGGHETQYF. The gene calls are TRBV5-1 and TRBJ2-5, with TRBD1 identical over 11 bases. This CDR3 has 15 residues. The germline gives CDR1 SGHRS, CDR2 YFSETQ. The V gene end was trimmed by 4 bases and the J gene end by 5 bases; junction bases not matched to a gene: 7.

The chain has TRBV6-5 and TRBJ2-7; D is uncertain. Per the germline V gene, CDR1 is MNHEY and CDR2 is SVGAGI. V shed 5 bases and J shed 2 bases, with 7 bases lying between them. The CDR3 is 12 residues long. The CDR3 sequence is CASSRFAYEQYF. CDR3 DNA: TGTGCCAGCAGTCGATTTGCCTACGAGCAGTACTTC.

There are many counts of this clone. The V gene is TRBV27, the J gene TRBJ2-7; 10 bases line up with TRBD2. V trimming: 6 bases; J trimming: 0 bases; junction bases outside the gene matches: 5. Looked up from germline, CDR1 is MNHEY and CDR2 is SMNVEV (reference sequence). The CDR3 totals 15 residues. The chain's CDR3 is CASSLTSGYSYEQYF. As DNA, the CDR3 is TGTGCCAGCAGCTTGACTAGCGGGTACTCCTACGAGCAGTACTTC.

DNA for the CDR3: TGTGCCAGCAGAGGGACAGGGAGCCTGAACACTGAAGCTTTCTTT. Its translation: CASRGTGSLNTEAFF. V is TRBV2 and J is TRBJ1-1; 9 positions agree with TRBD1. Germline assignment: CDR1 SNHLY and CDR2 FYNNEI. J gave up 0 bases and V 6 bases, and 5 bases lay outside the gene matches. The CDR3 consists of 15 residues.

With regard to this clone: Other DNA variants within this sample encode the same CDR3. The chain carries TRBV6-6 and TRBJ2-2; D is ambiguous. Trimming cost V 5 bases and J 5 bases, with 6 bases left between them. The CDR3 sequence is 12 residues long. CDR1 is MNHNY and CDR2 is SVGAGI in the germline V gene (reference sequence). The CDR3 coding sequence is TGTGCCAGCAGTCGAAGTACCGGGGAGCTGTTTTTT. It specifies CASSRSTGELFF.

The CDR3 DNA reads as TGTGCCAGTAGAATGGGGGCAGGGGGAGATACGCAGTATTTT. This gives the protein CASRMGAGGDTQYF. The chain employs TRBV19 and TRBJ2-3; TRBD1 aligns across 7 bases. The CDR3 loop spans 14 amino acids. Trimming at V came to 6 bases and at J to 5 bases, leaving 8 bases not matched to a gene. The germline V gene has CDR1 LNHDA and CDR2 SQIVND (reference sequence).

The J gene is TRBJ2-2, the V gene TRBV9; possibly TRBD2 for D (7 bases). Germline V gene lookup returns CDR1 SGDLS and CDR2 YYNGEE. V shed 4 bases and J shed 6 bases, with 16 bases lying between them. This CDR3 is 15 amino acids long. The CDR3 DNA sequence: TGTGCCAGCAGCCCTCAGGACGGGGGGCCCGGGGAGCTGTTTTTT. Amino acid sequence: CASSPQDGGPGELFF.

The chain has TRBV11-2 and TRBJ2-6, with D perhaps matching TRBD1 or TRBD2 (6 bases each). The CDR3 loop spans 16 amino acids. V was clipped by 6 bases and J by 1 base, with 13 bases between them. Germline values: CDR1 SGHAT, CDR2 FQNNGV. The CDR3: CASREGGTSGANVLTF. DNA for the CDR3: TGTGCCAGCAGGGAGGGGGGTACTTCTGGGGCCAACGTCCTGACTTTC. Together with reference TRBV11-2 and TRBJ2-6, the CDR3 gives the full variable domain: EAGVAQSPRYKIIEKRQSVAFWCNPISGHATLYWYQQILGQGPKLLIQFQNNGVVDDSQLPKDRFSAERLKGVDSTLKIQPAKLEDSAVYLCASREGGTSGANVLTFGAGSRLTVL.

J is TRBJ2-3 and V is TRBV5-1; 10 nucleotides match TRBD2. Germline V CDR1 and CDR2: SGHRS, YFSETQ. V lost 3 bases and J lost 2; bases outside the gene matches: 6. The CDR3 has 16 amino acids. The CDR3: CASSSRTSGNTDTQYF. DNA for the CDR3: TGCGCCAGCAGCTCTAGGACTAGCGGAAACACAGATACGCAGTATTTT.

The CDR3 loop reads CASRPIQGATQYF. The CDR3 DNA reads TGTGCCAGCAGACCCATACAGGGAGCGACGCAGTATTTT. The chain employs TRBV14 and TRBJ2-3; TRBD1 might be the D (6 bases). CDR3 size: 13 residues. The germline CDR1 and CDR2 sequences are SGHDN and FVKESK. Between the trimmed V and J ends, which lost 6 bases and 9 bases, there was a span of 16 bases.

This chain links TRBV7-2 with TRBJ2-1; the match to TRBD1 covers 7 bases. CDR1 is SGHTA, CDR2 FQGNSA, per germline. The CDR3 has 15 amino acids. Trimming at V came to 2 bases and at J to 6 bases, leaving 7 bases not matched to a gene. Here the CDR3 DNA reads TGTGCCAGCAGCTTACGGGACAGACTTTTCAATGAGCAGTTCTTC. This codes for CASSLRDRLFNEQFF.

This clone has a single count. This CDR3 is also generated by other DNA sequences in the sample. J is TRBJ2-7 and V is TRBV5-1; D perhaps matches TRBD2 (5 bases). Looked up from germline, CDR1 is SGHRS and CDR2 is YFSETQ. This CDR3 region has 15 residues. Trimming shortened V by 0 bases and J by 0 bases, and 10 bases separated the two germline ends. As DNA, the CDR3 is TGCGCCAGCAGCTTGGCCCCGGGGAGCTCCTACGAGCAGTACTTC. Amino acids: CASSLAPGSSYEQYF.

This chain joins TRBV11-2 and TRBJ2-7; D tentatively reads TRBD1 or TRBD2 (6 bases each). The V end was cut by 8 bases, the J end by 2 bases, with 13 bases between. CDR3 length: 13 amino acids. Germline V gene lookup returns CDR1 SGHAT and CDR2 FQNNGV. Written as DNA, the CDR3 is TGTGCCAGCGCCAGGGGACTGACCTACGAGCAGTACTTC. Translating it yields CASARGLTYEQYF. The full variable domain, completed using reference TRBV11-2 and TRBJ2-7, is EAGVAQSPRYKIIEKRQSVAFWCNPISGHATLYWYQQILGQGPKLLIQFQNNGVVDDSQLPKDRFSAERLKGVDSTLKIQPAKLEDSAVYLCASARGLTYEQYFGPGTRLTVT.